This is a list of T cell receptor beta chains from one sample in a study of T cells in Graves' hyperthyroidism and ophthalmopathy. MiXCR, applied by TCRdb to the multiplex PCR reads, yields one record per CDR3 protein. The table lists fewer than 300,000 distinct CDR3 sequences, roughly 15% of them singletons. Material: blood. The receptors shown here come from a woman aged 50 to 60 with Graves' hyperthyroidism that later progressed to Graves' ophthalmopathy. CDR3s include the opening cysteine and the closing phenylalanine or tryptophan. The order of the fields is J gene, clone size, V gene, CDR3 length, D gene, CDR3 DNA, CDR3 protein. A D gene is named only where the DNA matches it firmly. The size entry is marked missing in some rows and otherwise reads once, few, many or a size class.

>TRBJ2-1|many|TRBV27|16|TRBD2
TGTGCCAGCCAGGTGAGGGGAGGGGATTACTACAATGAGCAGTTCTTC
CASQVRGGDYYNEQFF
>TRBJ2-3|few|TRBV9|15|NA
TGTGCCAGCAGCGTAGCTACGGGAGTCACAGATACGCAGTATTTT
CASSVATGVTDTQYF
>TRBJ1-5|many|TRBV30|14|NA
TGTGCCTGGAGTGGGTCAGCCCTTGATCAGCCCCAGCATTTT
CAWSGSALDQPQHF
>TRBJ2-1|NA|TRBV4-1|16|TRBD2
TGCGCCAGCAGCCCAGTACTAGCGGGAGTACTCAATGAGCAGTTCTTC
CASSPVLAGVLNEQFF
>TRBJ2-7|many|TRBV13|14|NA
TGTGCCAGCAGCTTAGGTCCGGGCGCCTACGAGCAGTACTTC
CASSLGPGAYEQYF
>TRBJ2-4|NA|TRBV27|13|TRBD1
TGTGCCAGCAGCCGGACAGGGGGGAACATTCAGTACTTC
CASSRTGGNIQYF
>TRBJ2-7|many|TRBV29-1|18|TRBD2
TGCAGCGCCGCGGGGCTAGCGGGAGGCCACGGGGATTCCTACGAGCAGTACTTC
CSAAGLAGGHGDSYEQYF
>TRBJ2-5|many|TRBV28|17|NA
TGTGCCAGCAGAGGGGGCGGCGGGGTAACCCTCCAAGAGACCCAGTACTTC
CASRGGGGVTLQETQYF
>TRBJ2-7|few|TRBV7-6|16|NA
TGTGCCAGCAGCTTAGCCCGGGGGACATTACTCCACGAGCAGTACTTC
CASSLARGTLLHEQYF
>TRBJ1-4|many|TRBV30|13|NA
TGTGCCTGGACGTCCGGGGTGGGAGAAAAACTGTTTTTT
CAWTSGVGEKLFF
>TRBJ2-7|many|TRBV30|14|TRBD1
TGTGCCTGGGATGGGGGACAGGGTGTGTACGAGCAGTACTTC
CAWDGGQGVYEQYF
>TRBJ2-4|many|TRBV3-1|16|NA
TGTGCCAGCAGCCAAGATAGAGGGGCTCTGTGGAACATTCAGTACTTC
CASSQDRGALWNIQYF
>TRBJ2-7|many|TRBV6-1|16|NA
TGTGCCAGCAGTTATAGGTGGGACCCGAGCTCCTACGAGCAGTACTTC
CASSYRWDPSSYEQYF
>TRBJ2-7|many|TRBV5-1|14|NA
TGCGCCAGCAGCTTGAATATAGACCCCTACGAGCAGTACTTC
CASSLNIDPYEQYF
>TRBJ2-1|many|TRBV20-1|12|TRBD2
TGCAGTGCAATTCGGACTAGCCGTGAGCAGTTCTTC
CSAIRTSREQFF
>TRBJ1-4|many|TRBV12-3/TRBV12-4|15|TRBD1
TGTGCCAGCAGAACCACAGGGGGGTCTAATGAAAAACTGTTTTTT
CASRTTGGSNEKLFF
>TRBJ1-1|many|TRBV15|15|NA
TGTGCCACCAGCAGAGATGGGGGCTCGGACACTGAAGCTTTCTTT
CATSRDGGSDTEAFF
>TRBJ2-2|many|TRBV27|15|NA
TGTGCCAGCAGTTTTACAGGGGAGGGCACCGGGGAGCTGTTTTTT
CASSFTGEGTGELFF
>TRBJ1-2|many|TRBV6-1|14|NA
TGTGCCAGCAGTGGGATCTGGGCTAACTATGGCTACACCTTC
CASSGIWANYGYTF
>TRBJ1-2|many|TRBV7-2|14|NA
TGTGCCAGCAGCAAACAGTCGGCAGACTATGGCTACACCTTC
CASSKQSADYGYTF
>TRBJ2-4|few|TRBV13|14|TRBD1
TGTGCCAGCAGCCCTTCGGACAGGACAGGCATTCAGTACTTC
CASSPSDRTGIQYF
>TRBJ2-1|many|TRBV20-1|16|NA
TGCAGTGCTAGAGGGGAGACGGGAGTACATTACAATGAGCAGTTCTTC
CSARGETGVHYNEQFF
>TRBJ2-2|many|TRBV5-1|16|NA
TGCGCCAGCAGCTTGGGACAGCTCCTGAAGGTCGGGGAGCTGTTTTTT
CASSLGQLLKVGELFF
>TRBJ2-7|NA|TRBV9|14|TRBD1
TGTGCCAGCAACAACAGGGGTGAGGACTACGAGCAGTACTTC
CASNNRGEDYEQYF